This entry lists 2 T cell receptor beta chains sequenced from one sample in a study of T-cell reconstitution after alpha-beta-depleted transplantation in children. Unique molecular identifiers were used in preparing the TCRbeta library. Each CDR3 protein gets one entry after TCRdb re-called the PCR reads with MiXCR. The sample has some 350,000 distinct CDR3 sequences, about 9.4% seen once; the top ten hold around 2.5%. Material: PBMCs from the stem cell graft donor, obtained from the stem cell graft. The receptors here all came from a human donor who donated a stem cell graft to a child with acute lymphoblastic leukemia.

The chain employs TRBV12-3 or TRBV12-4 and TRBJ2-7; D tentatively fits TRBD1 or TRBD2 (5 bases each). V was cut by 0 bases and J by 2 bases, with 11 bases left in between. The CDR3 contains 15 residues. The CDR3 loop reads CASSLASGTPYEQYF. In DNA form, the CDR3 reads TGTGCCAGCAGTTTAGCATCAGGGACCCCCTACGAGCAGTACTTC.

This clonotype occurred many times. This CDR3 is CATSDPGGKRTDTQYF. The CDR3 nucleotides are TGTGCCACCAGTGATCCCGGGGGGAAACGCACAGATACGCAGTATTTT. V is TRBV24-1 and J is TRBJ2-3; 7 nucleotides match TRBD2. Germline V lookup: CDR1 KGHDR, CDR2 SFDVKD. J was trimmed by 1 base and V by 3 bases; bases with no gene match: 6. This CDR3 has 16 residues.